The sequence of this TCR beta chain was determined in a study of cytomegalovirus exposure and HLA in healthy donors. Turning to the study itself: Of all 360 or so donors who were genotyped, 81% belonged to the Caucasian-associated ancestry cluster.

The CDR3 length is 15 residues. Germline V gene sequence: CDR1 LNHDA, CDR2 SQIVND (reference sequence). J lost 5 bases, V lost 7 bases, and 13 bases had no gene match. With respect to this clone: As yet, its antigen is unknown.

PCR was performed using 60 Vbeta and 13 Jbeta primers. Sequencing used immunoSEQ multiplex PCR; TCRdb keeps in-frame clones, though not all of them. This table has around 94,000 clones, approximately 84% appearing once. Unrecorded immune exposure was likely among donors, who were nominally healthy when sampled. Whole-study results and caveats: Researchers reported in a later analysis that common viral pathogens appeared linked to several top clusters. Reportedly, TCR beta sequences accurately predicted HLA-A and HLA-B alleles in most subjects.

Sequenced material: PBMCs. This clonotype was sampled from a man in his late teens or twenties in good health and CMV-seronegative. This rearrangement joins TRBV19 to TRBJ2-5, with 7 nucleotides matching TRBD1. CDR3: CASTQGERMRETQYF. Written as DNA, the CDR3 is TGTGCCAGTACCCAGGGGGAAAGGATGCGGGAGACCCAGTACTTC.